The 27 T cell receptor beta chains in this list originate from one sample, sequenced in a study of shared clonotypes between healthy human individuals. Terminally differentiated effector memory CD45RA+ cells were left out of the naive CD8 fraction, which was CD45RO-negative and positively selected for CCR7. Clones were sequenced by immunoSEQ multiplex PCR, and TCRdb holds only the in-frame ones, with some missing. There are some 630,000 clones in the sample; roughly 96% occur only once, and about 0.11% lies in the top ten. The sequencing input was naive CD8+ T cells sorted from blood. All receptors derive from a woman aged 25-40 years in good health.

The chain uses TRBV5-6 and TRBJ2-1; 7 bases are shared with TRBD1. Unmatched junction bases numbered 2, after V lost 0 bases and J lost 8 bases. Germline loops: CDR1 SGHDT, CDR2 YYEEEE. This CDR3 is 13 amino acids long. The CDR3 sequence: CASSLGQGHEQFF. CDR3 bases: TGTGCCAGCAGCTTGGGACAGGGCCATGAGCAGTTCTTC.

The CDR3 reads CASSLGQGVNYGYTF. In DNA, the CDR3 is TGCGCCAGCAGCCTGGGACAGGGGGTAAACTATGGCTACACCTTC. The chain combines TRBV4-1 with TRBJ1-2; 11 nucleotides agree with TRBD1. The CDR3 sequence is 15 residues long. Germline V CDR1 and CDR2: MGHRA, YSYEKL. After removal of 4 bases from V and 2 bases from J, the junction contained 3 bases not matched to a gene.

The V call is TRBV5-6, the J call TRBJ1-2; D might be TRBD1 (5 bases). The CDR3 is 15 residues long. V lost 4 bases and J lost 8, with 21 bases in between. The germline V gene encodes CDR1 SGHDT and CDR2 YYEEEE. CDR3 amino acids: CASSPWGGSAKGYTF. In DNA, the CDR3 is TGTGCCAGCAGCCCGTGGGGGGGATCGGCTAAGGGCTACACCTTC.

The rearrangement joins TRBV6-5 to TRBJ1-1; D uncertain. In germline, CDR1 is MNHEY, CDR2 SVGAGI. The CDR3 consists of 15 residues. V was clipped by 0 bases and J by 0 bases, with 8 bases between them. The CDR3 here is CASSYSSNMNTEAFF. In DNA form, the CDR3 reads TGTGCCAGCAGTTACTCATCTAACATGAACACTGAAGCTTTCTTT.

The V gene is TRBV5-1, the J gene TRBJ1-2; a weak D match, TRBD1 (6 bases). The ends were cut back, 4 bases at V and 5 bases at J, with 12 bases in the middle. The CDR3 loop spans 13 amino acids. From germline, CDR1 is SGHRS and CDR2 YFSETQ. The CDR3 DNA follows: TGCGCCAGCAGCGGCTTGAGGGGGTATGGCTACACCTTC. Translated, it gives CASSGLRGYGYTF.

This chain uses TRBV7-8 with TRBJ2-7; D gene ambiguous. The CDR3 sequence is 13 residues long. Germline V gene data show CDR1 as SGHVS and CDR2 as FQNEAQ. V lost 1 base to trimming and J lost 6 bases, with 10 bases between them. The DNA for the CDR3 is TGTGCCAGCAGCTTAGGGACCTTGGCCGAGCAGTACTTC. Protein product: CASSLGTLAEQYF.

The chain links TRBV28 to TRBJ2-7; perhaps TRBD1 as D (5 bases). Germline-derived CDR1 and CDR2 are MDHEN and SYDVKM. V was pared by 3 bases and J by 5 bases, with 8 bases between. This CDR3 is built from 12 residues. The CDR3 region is CASSFPGNEQYF. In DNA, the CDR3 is TGTGCCAGCAGTTTCCCAGGGAACGAGCAGTACTTC.

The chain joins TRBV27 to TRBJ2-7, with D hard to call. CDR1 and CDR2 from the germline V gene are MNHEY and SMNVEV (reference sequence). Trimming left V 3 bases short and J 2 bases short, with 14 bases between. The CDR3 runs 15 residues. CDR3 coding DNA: TGTGCCAGCAGTTTTACCGAGACCCTCACCTACGAGCAGTACTTC. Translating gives CASSFTETLTYEQYF.

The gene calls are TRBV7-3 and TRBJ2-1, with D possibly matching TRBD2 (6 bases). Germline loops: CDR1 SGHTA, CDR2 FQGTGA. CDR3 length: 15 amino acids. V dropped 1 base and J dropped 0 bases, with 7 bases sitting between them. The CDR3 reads CASSLNGGSYNEQFF. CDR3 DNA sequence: TGTGCCAGCAGCTTAAACGGGGGCTCCTACAATGAGCAGTTCTTC.

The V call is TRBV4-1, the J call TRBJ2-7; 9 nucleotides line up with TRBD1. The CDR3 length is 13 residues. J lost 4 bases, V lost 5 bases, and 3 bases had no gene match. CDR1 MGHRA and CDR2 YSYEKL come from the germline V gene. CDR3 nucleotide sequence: TGCGCCAGCAGCACCGGACAGGGGTACGAGCAGTACTTC. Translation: CASSTGQGYEQYF.

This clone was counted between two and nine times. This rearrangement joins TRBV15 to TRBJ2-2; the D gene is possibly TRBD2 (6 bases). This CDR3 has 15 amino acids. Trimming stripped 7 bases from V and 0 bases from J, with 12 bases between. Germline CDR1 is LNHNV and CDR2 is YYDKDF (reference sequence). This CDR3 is CATTGGVTNTGELFF. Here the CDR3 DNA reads TGTGCCACCACCGGCGGGGTGACGAACACCGGGGAGCTGTTTTTT.

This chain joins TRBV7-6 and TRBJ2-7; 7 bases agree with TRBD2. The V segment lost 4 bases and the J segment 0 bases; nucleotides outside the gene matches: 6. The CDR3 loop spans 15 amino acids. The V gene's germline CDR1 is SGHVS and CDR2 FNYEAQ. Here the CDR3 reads CASSSLAGGSYEQYF. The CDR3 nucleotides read TGTGCCAGCAGCTCCTTAGCGGGCGGCTCCTACGAGCAGTACTTC.

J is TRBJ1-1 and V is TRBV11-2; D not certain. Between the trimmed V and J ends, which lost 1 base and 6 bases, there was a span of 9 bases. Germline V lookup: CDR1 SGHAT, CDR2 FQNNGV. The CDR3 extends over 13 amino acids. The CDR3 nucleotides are TGTGCCAGCAGCTTAGCTGGATTTGCTGAAGCTTTCTTT. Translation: CASSLAGFAEAFF. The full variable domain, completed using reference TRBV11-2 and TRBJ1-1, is EAGVAQSPRYKIIEKRQSVAFWCNPISGHATLYWYQQILGQGPKLLIQFQNNGVVDDSQLPKDRFSAERLKGVDSTLKIQPAKLEDSAVYLCASSLAGFAEAFFGQGTRLTVV.

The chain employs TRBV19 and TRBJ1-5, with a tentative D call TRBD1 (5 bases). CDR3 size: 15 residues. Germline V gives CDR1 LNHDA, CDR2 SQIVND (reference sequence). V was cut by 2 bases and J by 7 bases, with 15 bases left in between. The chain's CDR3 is CASSISGGFGQPQHF. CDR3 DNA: TGTGCCAGTAGTATAAGTGGGGGTTTCGGACAGCCCCAGCATTTT.

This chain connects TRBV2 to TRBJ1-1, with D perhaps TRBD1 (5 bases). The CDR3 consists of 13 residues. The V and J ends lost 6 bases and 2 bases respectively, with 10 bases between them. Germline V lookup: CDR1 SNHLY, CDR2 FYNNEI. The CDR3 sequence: CASSSGSNTEAFF. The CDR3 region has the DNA TGTGCCAGCAGCTCAGGGTCCAACACTGAAGCTTTCTTT.

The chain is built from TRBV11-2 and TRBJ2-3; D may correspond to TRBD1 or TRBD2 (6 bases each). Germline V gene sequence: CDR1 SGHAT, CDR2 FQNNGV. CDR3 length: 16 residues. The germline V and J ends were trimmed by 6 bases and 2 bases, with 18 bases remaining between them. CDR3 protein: CASRQTRGPATDTQYF. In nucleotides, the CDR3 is TGTGCCAGCAGACAAACCCGGGGGCCCGCCACAGATACGCAGTATTTT.

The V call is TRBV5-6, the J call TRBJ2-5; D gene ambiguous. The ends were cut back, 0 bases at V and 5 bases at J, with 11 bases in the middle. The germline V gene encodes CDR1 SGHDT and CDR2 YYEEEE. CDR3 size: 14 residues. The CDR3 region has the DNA TGTGCCAGCAGCTTGGGTCAGGAACCGGAGACCCAGTACTTC. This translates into CASSLGQEPETQYF.

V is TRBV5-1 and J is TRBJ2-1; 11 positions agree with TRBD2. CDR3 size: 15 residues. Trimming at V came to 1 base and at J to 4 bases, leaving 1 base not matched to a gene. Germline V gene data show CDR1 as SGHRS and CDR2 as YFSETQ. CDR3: CASSLSSGRYNEQFF. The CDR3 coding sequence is TGCGCCAGCAGCTTGTCTAGCGGGAGGTACAATGAGCAGTTCTTC.

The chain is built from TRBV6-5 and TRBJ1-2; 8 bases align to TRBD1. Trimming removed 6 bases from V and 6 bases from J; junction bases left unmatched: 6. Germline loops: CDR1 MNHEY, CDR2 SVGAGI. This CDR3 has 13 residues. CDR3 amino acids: CASRSQDRDGYTF. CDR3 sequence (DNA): TGTGCCAGCAGATCACAGGACAGGGATGGCTACACCTTC.

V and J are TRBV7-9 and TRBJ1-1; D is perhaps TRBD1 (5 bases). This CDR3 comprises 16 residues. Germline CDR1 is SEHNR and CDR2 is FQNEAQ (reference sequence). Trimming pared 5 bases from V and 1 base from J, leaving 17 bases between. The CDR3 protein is CASSLPLGTPNTEAFF. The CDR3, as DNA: TGTGCCAGCAGCCTGCCTTTAGGGACGCCGAACACTGAAGCTTTCTTT.

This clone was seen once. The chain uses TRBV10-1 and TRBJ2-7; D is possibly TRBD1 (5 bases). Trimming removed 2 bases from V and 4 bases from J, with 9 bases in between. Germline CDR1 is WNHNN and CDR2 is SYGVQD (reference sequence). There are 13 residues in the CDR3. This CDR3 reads CASSENTGYEQYF. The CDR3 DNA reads TGCGCCAGCAGTGAGAATACAGGATACGAGCAGTACTTC.

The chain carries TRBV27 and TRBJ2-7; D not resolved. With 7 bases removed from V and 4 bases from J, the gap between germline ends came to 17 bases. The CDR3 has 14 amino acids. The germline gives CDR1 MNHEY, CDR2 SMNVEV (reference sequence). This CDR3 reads CASTRTIGLYEQYF. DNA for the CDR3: TGTGCCAGCACTCGAACTATCGGATTGTACGAGCAGTACTTC.

This CDR3 reads CSVETQGRLGGEQYF. CDR3 in DNA: TGCAGCGTTGAGACCCAGGGCCGCCTGGGGGGTGAGCAGTACTTC. The rearrangement uses TRBV29-1 and TRBJ2-7; D is perhaps TRBD2 (6 bases). The V gene's germline CDR1 is SQVTM and CDR2 ANQGSEA. The CDR3 length is 15 residues. The V and J ends lost 3 bases and 7 bases respectively, with 22 bases between them.

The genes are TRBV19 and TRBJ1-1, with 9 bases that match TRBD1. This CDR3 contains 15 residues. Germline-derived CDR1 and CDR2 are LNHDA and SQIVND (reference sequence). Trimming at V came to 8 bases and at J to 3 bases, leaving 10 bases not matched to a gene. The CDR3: CASENSGQGHTEAFF. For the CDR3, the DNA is TGTGCCAGTGAGAATTCCGGACAGGGGCACACTGAAGCTTTCTTT. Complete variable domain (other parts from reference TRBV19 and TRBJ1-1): DGGITQSPKYLFRKEGQNVTLSCEQNLNHDAMYWYRQDPGQGLRLIYYSQIVNDFQKGDIAEGYSVSREKKESFPLTVTSAQKNPTAFYLCASENSGQGHTEAFFGQGTRLTVV.

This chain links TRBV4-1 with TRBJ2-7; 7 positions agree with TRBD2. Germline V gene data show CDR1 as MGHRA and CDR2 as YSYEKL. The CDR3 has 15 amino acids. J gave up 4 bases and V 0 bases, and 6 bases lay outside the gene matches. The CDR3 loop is CASSQDPSGVYEQYF. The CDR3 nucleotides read TGCGCCAGCAGCCAAGATCCCAGCGGGGTATACGAGCAGTACTTC.

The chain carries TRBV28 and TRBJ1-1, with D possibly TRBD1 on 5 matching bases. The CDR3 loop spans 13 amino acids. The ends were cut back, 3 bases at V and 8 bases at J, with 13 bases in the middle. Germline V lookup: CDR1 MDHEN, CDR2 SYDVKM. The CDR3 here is CASSLGGGVEAFF. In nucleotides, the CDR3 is TGTGCCAGCAGTTTGGGTGGGGGGGTCGAAGCTTTCTTT.

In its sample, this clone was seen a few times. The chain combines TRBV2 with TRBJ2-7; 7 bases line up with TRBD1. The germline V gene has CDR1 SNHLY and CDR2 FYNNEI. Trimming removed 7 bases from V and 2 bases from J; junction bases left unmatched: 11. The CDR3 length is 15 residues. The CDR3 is CASIEDRLTPYEQYF. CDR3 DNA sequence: TGTGCCAGCATCGAGGACAGGTTAACTCCCTACGAGCAGTACTTC.